This T cell receptor beta chain was retrieved from a study of blood T cell repertoires in COVID-19. Study background: Samples taken during acute and convalescent COVID-19 were collected in the United States, Italy and Spain.

Sequencing was performed with immunoSEQ multiplex PCR; in TCRdb, only in-frame clones are kept and a portion is missing. The sample lists more than 150,000 clones; around 86% were seen once. Germline-derived CDR1 and CDR2 are MNHNY and SVGAGI (reference sequence). V lost 4 bases, J lost 6 bases, and 13 bases stayed unmatched. This CDR3 spans 16 amino acids. The TCR comes from a middle-aged man with acute or convalescent COVID-19. Sequencing used peripheral blood. This chain joins TRBV6-6 and TRBJ2-7, with 9 bases matching TRBD1. Here the CDR3 reads CASSSLRPGTGSEQYF. DNA for the CDR3: TGTGCCAGCAGTTCCCTTCGCCCCGGGACAGGGAGCGAGCAGTACTTC.